The sequence of this T cell receptor (beta chain) was determined in a study of CD8+ T cells in alopecia areata (dated by TCRdb to about 2018). The study in broad terms: Treated patients were enrolled in an open-label pilot trial of oral tofacitinib at 5 to 10 mg twice daily for moderate-to-severe alopecia areata. Patients stayed on tofacitinib for 6 to 18 months and then had 6 months of follow-up off drug so that delayed response and recurrence could be assessed. Disease severity in treated patients was measured with the SALT score, which quantifies the percentage of affected scalp surface area. The study used high-throughput TCRbeta sequencing to examine T cell clonal expansion in alopecia areata, in both the C3H/HeJ mouse model and human patients. In humans, TCRbeta sequencing was performed on scalp tissue and on sorted CD4+ and CD8+ peripheral blood T cells from healthy controls and from patients with patchy or totalis/universalis alopecia areata. Patients on tofacitinib were biopsied at baseline and after 4 and 24 weeks of treatment, and several of the patients also had a later scalp biopsy. Scalp clonality was compared among normal scalp (n=4), patchy alopecia areata scalp (n=8), and alopecia totalis/universalis scalp (n=8). RNA was obtained with the PAXgene miRNA kit for fixed scalp, the miRNeasy kit for PBMCs, and the RNeasy kit for mouse skin. TCRbeta CDR3 regions were amplified by immunoSEQ multiplex PCR with 35 Vbeta forward and 13 Jbeta reverse primers. Overall study results and their limits: Many expanded lesional clones were found to persist in scalp and blood during tofacitinib treatment, and relapse after treatment cessation may be partly explained by this persistence. With tofacitinib, both scalp clonality and the number of expanded CD8+ clones among the top 100 scalp clones went down significantly. Shared TCR sequences between patients were less evident than in mice, which may be partly attributable to HLA diversity in the patient population. Compared with normal scalp, lesional scalp, particularly in alopecia totalis/universalis, had higher clonality and more expanded CD8+ clones, which suggests antigenic drive. The treated cohort was small, with a single nonresponder, so links between baseline CD8+ expansion and response need larger studies. Scalp TCR repertoire analysis is complicated because resident alphabeta T cells in normal human skin are also sequenced, whereas mouse skin is dominated by gammadelta T cells.

V is pared back by 2 bases and J by 5 bases, with 17 bases lying between the germline termini. According to the germline V gene, CDR1 reads SGHDT and CDR2 reads YYEEEE. CDR3 length: 15 amino acids, cysteine to phenylalanine. Only the CDR3 DNA stays, 45 bases, in frame from base 1. The treatment or condition label here, explained by the study, means: oral pan-JAK inhibitor, 5-10 mg twice daily. Peripheral blood and lesional scalp punch biopsies were obtained from patients with alopecia areata. PBMCs were isolated by density centrifugation and stained for CD3, CD4 and CD8, and CD4+ and CD8+ T cells were sorted on a FACSAria. The library was obtained by the immunoSEQ multiplex PCR assay. For TCR sequencing, RNA was extracted from every sample and reverse transcribed into cDNA to serve as template. SuperScript III was used for first-strand cDNA synthesis, primed with a 2:1 mix of oligo-dT and random hexamers. A synthetic immune receptor repertoire was used to measure amplification bias, and any remaining bias was corrected computationally. The authors' pipeline ran thus. Raw reads were preprocessed to remove errors, and CDR3 was defined according to IMGT conventions as the region from the conserved cysteine to phenylalanine. Clonality was calculated as 1 minus Shannon entropy normalized by log2 of the number of productive unique TCRs. Whether each scalp clone was CD4 or CD8 was inferred by checking scalp TCRbeta sequences against the CD4 and CD8 repertoires from sorted blood. TCRdb retrieved this table from immuneACCESS and kept in-frame rearrangements only. Not all clones are present; in checked studies, unresolved V genes account for under half, and no reason is known for the remainder. V and J calls plus clone size are reproduced from that table; the DNA served to infer D and trimming. This sample lists 150,000 to 200,000 clones; less than 70% were detected once. The leading ten clones occupy about 1.3% of the sample.

As concerns this clone: Its antigen is unknown. Base quality data are lacking; no much larger clone is found one base away.

This TCR was sampled from a human donor with alopecia areata. The sequences come from CD4+ T cells sorted from blood, collected between weeks 49 and 50, from a patient treated with tofacitinib. The rearrangement joined TRBV5-6 to TRBJ2-7; no D segment can be confidently identified. The CDR3 region: CASSFRAPSRNEQYF. Read as DNA, the sequence is TGTGCCAGCAGCTTCCGGGCCCCGTCGAGGAACGAGCAGTACTTC.